The following is a TCR beta chain sequence with its context. Its cognate antigen has yet to be identified. Base quality data are lacking; no much larger clone is found one base away. The donors were healthy, HIV-negative adults with no recently reported acute infections or vaccinations. All donors were Caucasian adults living in Nashville, Tennessee, USA. CD4+ T cells were enriched by magnetic negative selection; naive cells were then positively selected on CD45RA, and the negative fraction formed the memory subset. After blood collection by leukapheresis, PBMCs were isolated using Ficoll-Histopaque density gradient centrifugation and then cryopreserved in the vapor phase of liquid nitrogen. Analytical flow cytometry was used to check the purity and quantity of each magnetically sorted T cell population. Genomic DNA was isolated from each sorted fraction and quantified by UV absorbance on a Nanodrop 2000c.

The source of the sample is a study of shared clonotypes between healthy human individuals (dated by TCRdb to about 2020). About the investigation overall: The cohort comprised a couple of women and three men aged 18 to 49 years. For each donor, three plates each were used for CD4 naive and CD4 memory, two plates were used for CD8 naive, and one plate was used for CD8 memory. To estimate repertoire size and how much clonotypes are shared between individuals, the study performed deep sequencing of blood TCR repertoires from roughly five healthy adults. To increase sequencing depth and limit assay-specific biases, different laboratories used diverse techniques to prepare libraries and sequence TCR repertoires. Per donor, leukapheresis produced somewhere between about 0.94 and 9 billion PBMCs. Results the study describes overall, beyond this receptor: Larger estimated clonotype richness was generally found for naive subsets than for memory subsets. Higher generation probabilities were observed for clonotypes shared by all four sorted-subset donors than for non-shared clonotypes. Because the study included only a small number of donors, the genetic and exposure-history diversity represented was limited. Only blood was sampled, and tissue TCR repertoires likely differ from those in blood. Sharing across a few donors was observed for approximately 5% of naive CD4, over 3% of naive CD8, over 2% of memory CD4, and about 0.4% of memory CD8 clonotypes. Pairwise subsampling led to the expectation that sequencing depth would affect the degree of clonotype sharing among donors. Incomplete sequencing was indicated by rarefaction of sorted-subset datasets, despite the large sequencing depth.

TCR CDR3 regions were amplified from genomic DNA by multiplex PCR using the deep immunoSEQ assay. Extracted genomic DNA from each cell subset was distributed evenly across all wells of several immunoSEQ 96-well plates, and each plate was treated as a replicate. For sorted subsets, 150 to 250 ng genomic DNA, equal to some 30,000 T cell genomes, was loaded into each replicate PCR. Purified libraries were measured with a Qubit 3.0 fluorometer, size-checked on a Bioanalyzer 2100, and measured again with the KAPA Library Quantification kit. Every immunoSEQ 96-well plate was sequenced on a separate single-read 150-cycle Illumina NextSeq 550 flow cell. Concerning the study's data processing: Because the immunoSEQ output included only junctional sequences and no quality scores, the filtering could not be the same as the filtering used for full-length reads. Sequences were annotated with PyIR, a Python wrapper for IgBLAST v1.9, using IMGT germline references to assign V/J genes and CDR3. Reads were filtered out if the reads had weak V/J assignments (E-value above 1e-6), no CDR3, stop codons, out-of-frame junctions, or ambiguous translated residues. V3J clonotypes were defined as sequences sharing an identical inferred V gene, J gene, and CDR3 amino acid sequence. To compute the percentage overlap between repertoires, the number of shared unique clonotypes was divided by the size of the smaller repertoire. Three approaches were used to assess repertoire richness: RTK rarefaction, the Chao1 estimator, and Recon v2.1 estimates of unobserved clonotypes. For all TCRbeta clonotypes obtained by the gDNA method from four donors, generation probabilities were computed with OLGA. This immuneACCESS table, as held by TCRdb, lists in-frame sequences with V and J called but not all clones. Of the missing ones, under half trace to an unresolved V gene in checked studies; the others have no known cause. V, J and clone size are those of that table, while D and trimming were read from the DNA. The sample profile shows roughly 1.4 million clones; 98% to 99% of them were found once. The biggest ten clones account for over 0.3% of the sample.

Spanning cysteine to phenylalanine, the CDR3 consists of 17 amino acids. Just the 51-base CDR3 DNA is kept, in frame starting at base 1. Sequencing input: naive CD4+ T cells sorted from blood. The sample's cell subset or site, from its label and the paper: CD45RA+ positively selected. Recombination connected TRBV21-1 to TRBJ1-4. TRBV21-1 is an annotated pseudogene. The TCR sequence derives from a man aged 25 to 40 in good health. This receptor has the CDR3 CASSKGVYGGSNEKLFF. The nucleotides read TGTGCCAGCAGCAAAGGGGTTTACGGTGGCTCTAATGAAAAACTGTTTTTT.